The present entry profiles one T cell receptor beta chain with its context. The antigen is not known. The PCR made use of 60 Vbeta and 13 Jbeta primers. TCRdb's table, derived via immunoSEQ multiplex PCR, lists solely in-frame clones and lacks some. The sample holds around 150,000 clones, roughly 82% seen once. The sample originates from a study of cytomegalovirus exposure and HLA in healthy donors. Trimming at V came to 4 bases and at J to 2 bases, leaving 14 bases not matched to a gene. This CDR3 is built from 18 residues. In germline, CDR1 is SGHRS, CDR2 YFSETQ. Findings and limits, study-wide: For cytomegalovirus status, the classifier reportedly gave diagnoses with high specificity and sensitivity.

The source is a man aged 25-45 years in good health and CMV-seropositive. Input material: PBMCs. The V and J genes are TRBV5-1 and TRBJ2-7; the match to TRBD2 covers 11 bases. In nucleotides, the CDR3 is TGCGCCAGCAGCCCCCTGGGTACTAGCGGGGGATTTACCTACGAGCAGTACTTC. Protein product: CASSPLGTSGGFTYEQYF.